This TCR beta chain was recovered during a study of cytomegalovirus exposure and HLA in healthy donors. Broader study findings: DRB1 had the most TCR associations and HLA-C the fewest, a later analysis found, with rates varying by HLA locus.

Use of 60 Vbeta and 13 Jbeta primers characterized the PCR. Some clones are missing from TCRdb's copy, which holds only in-frame ones; the method was immunoSEQ multiplex PCR. This table has about 110,000 clones, roughly 63% appearing once. V lost 0 bases to trimming and J lost 0 bases; unmatched junction nucleotides: 1. Germline V gene sequence: CDR1 SGHRS, CDR2 YFSETQ. CDR3 length: 16 amino acids. Although they were nominally healthy when sampled, donors likely had unrecorded immune exposures. Remarks on this clone: The antigen remains unidentified.

The TCR was taken from a woman aged 70-85 years in good health and CMV-seropositive. Source material: PBMCs. The chain links TRBV5-1 to TRBJ1-4, with 8 bases that match TRBD1. CDR3 sequence: CASSLDRGATNEKLFF. For the CDR3, the DNA is TGCGCCAGCAGCTTGGACAGGGGGGCAACTAATGAAAAACTGTTTTTT.